Listed below are T cell receptor beta chains from one sample, sequenced in a study of radiation and T cells in renal cell carcinoma. Produced via immunoSEQ multiplex PCR; TCRdb's table is partial and in-frame only. The sample has 130,000 or so clones, roughly 80% seen once; the top ten hold under 30%. The sample here was blood, taken from a patient whose treatment included radiotherapy and nephrectomy. Every receptor here comes from a woman aged 50 to 60 with renal cell carcinoma. CDR3s include the opening cysteine and the closing phenylalanine or tryptophan. A D gene is named only where the DNA matches it firmly. Clone size is stated in some rows and not others, as once, few, many or a class when expanded.

v_call: TRBV5-1
d_call: TRBD1
j_call: TRBJ1-1
clone_size: NA
cdr3_aa: CASSQGARNTEAFF
cdr3_nt: TGCGCCAGCAGTCAGGGGGCTCGGAACACTGAAGCTTTCTTT

v_call: TRBV30
d_call: TRBD1
j_call: TRBJ2-7
clone_size: NA
cdr3_aa: CAWSVVQGAVYEQYF
cdr3_nt: TGTGCCTGGAGTGTCGTACAGGGGGCAGTCTACGAGCAGTACTTC

v_call: TRBV7-9
d_call: TRBD1
j_call: TRBJ1-4
clone_size: few
cdr3_aa: CASSFIGTGIGEKLFF
cdr3_nt: TGTGCCAGCAGCTTTATCGGGACAGGGATCGGTGAAAAACTGTTTTTT

v_call: TRBV5-1
d_call: TRBD1
j_call: TRBJ1-5
clone_size: NA
cdr3_aa: CASSAGTASNQPQHF
cdr3_nt: TGCGCCAGCAGCGCCGGGACAGCCAGCAATCAGCCCCAGCATTTT

v_call: TRBV19
d_call: NA
j_call: TRBJ2-5
clone_size: few
cdr3_aa: CASSTTDSRETQYF
cdr3_nt: TGTGCCAGTAGTACCACGGACTCTAGGGAGACCCAGTACTTC

v_call: TRBV11-2
d_call: NA
j_call: TRBJ1-1
clone_size: NA
cdr3_aa: CASSLDLGSGLTFF
cdr3_nt: TGTGCCAGCAGCTTAGATTTAGGCTCGGGGTTAACTTTCTTT

v_call: TRBV5-1
d_call: NA
j_call: TRBJ1-5
clone_size: NA
cdr3_aa: CASSLSGAHQGTQHF
cdr3_nt: TGCGCCAGCAGCTTATCCGGGGCGCATCAAGGGACCCAGCATTTT

v_call: TRBV4-1
d_call: NA
j_call: TRBJ2-7
clone_size: NA
cdr3_aa: CASSQELATSYEQYF
cdr3_nt: TGCGCCAGCAGCCAAGAACTAGCTACTTCCTACGAGCAGTACTTC

v_call: TRBV29-1
d_call: TRBD2
j_call: TRBJ2-3
clone_size: NA
cdr3_aa: CSVEKRDLSTDTQYF
cdr3_nt: TGCAGCGTTGAGAAGCGGGACCTTAGCACAGATACGCAGTATTTT

v_call: TRBV4-3
d_call: NA
j_call: TRBJ1-6
clone_size: NA
cdr3_aa: CASSQDEGRDSPLHF
cdr3_nt: TGCGCCAGCAGCCAAGACGAGGGCAGGGATTCACCCCTCCACTTT

v_call: TRBV4-1
d_call: NA
j_call: TRBJ1-4
clone_size: NA
cdr3_aa: CASRGVGRRTNEKLFF
cdr3_nt: TGCGCCAGCAGGGGAGTGGGGAGAAGAACTAATGAAAAACTGTTTTTT

v_call: TRBV7-2
d_call: TRBD1
j_call: TRBJ1-5
clone_size: NA
cdr3_aa: CASSITGEGNQPQHF
cdr3_nt: TGTGCCAGCAGCATAACAGGGGAGGGCAATCAGCCCCAGCATTTT

v_call: TRBV5-6
d_call: NA
j_call: TRBJ1-1
clone_size: NA
cdr3_aa: CASSLANGGGTEAFF
cdr3_nt: TGTGCCAGCAGCTTGGCCAATGGGGGAGGGACTGAAGCTTTCTTT

v_call: TRBV9
d_call: TRBD2
j_call: TRBJ2-7
clone_size: NA
cdr3_aa: CASSVSSSGRTHEQYF
cdr3_nt: TGTGCCAGCAGCGTTTCTTCTAGCGGGAGAACTCACGAGCAGTACTTC

v_call: TRBV11-2
d_call: TRBD1
j_call: TRBJ1-5
clone_size: NA
cdr3_aa: CASSWGQGGNQPQHF
cdr3_nt: TGTGCCAGCAGCTGGGGACAGGGGGGCAATCAGCCCCAGCATTTT

v_call: TRBV14
d_call: NA
j_call: TRBJ2-1
clone_size: NA
cdr3_aa: CASSQGGGDNEQFF
cdr3_nt: TGTGCCAGCAGCCAAGGTGGGGGAGACAATGAGCAGTTCTTC

v_call: TRBV4-2
d_call: NA
j_call: TRBJ2-2
clone_size: NA
cdr3_aa: CASSQDRARDTGELFF
cdr3_nt: TGTGCCAGCAGCCAAGACAGGGCCCGGGACACCGGGGAGCTGTTTTTT

v_call: TRBV5-1
d_call: TRBD2
j_call: TRBJ2-2
clone_size: NA
cdr3_aa: CASTSGGGTGELFF
cdr3_nt: TGCGCCAGCACTAGCGGGGGTGGAACCGGGGAGCTGTTTTTT

v_call: TRBV5-1
d_call: NA
j_call: TRBJ1-3
clone_size: NA
cdr3_aa: CASSWADTSSGNTIYF
cdr3_nt: TGCGCCAGCAGCTGGGCCGACACGAGCTCTGGAAACACCATATATTTT

v_call: TRBV29-1
d_call: NA
j_call: TRBJ2-3
clone_size: NA
cdr3_aa: CSVAIDSTDTQYF
cdr3_nt: TGCAGCGTTGCAATCGACAGCACAGATACGCAGTATTTT

v_call: TRBV10-3
d_call: NA
j_call: TRBJ2-5
clone_size: NA
cdr3_aa: CAISAFSDPGTQYF
cdr3_nt: TGTGCCATCAGTGCCTTTAGTGACCCCGGGACCCAGTACTTC

v_call: TRBV7-2
d_call: NA
j_call: TRBJ2-1
clone_size: NA
cdr3_aa: CASSQGVGEQFF
cdr3_nt: TGTGCCAGCAGCCAAGGGGTGGGTGAGCAGTTCTTC

v_call: TRBV28
d_call: NA
j_call: TRBJ1-1
clone_size: NA
cdr3_aa: CASSRAGYTGATEAFF
cdr3_nt: TGTGCCAGCAGCCGGGCAGGCTATACGGGGGCGACTGAAGCTTTCTTT

v_call: TRBV7-2
d_call: NA
j_call: TRBJ2-4
clone_size: NA
cdr3_aa: CASSLRGNIQYF
cdr3_nt: TGTGCCAGCAGCTTACGGGGGAACATTCAGTACTTC

v_call: TRBV4-3
d_call: NA
j_call: TRBJ1-4
clone_size: NA
cdr3_aa: CASSHDYGFNEKLFF
cdr3_nt: TGCGCCAGCAGCCACGATTATGGGTTTAATGAAAAACTGTTTTTT

v_call: TRBV19
d_call: TRBD1
j_call: TRBJ1-6
clone_size: NA
cdr3_aa: CASRDRGSYNSPLHF
cdr3_nt: TGTGCCAGTAGAGACAGGGGCTCCTATAATTCACCCCTCCACTTT

v_call: TRBV5-1
d_call: NA
j_call: TRBJ2-7
clone_size: NA
cdr3_aa: CASSLEGVNYEQYF
cdr3_nt: TGCGCCAGCAGCTTAGAGGGGGTGAACTACGAGCAGTACTTC

v_call: TRBV5-1
d_call: NA
j_call: TRBJ1-4
clone_size: NA
cdr3_aa: CASSTEAPEWEKLFF
cdr3_nt: TGCGCCAGCAGCACGGAGGCGCCTGAATGGGAAAAACTGTTTTTT

v_call: TRBV4-2
d_call: NA
j_call: TRBJ1-1
clone_size: NA
cdr3_aa: CASSKSTGVNTEAFF
cdr3_nt: TGTGCCAGCAGCAAGAGTACCGGAGTGAACACTGAAGCTTTCTTT

v_call: TRBV4-3
d_call: TRBD1
j_call: TRBJ1-1
clone_size: once
cdr3_aa: CASSHSWTGAPMNTEAFF
cdr3_nt: TGCGCCAGCAGCCATTCGTGGACAGGGGCGCCCATGAACACTGAAGCTTTCTTT

v_call: TRBV7-2
d_call: NA
j_call: TRBJ1-4
clone_size: once
cdr3_aa: CASSLDREGGEKLFF
cdr3_nt: TGTGCCAGCAGCTTAGACAGGGAGGGCGGGGAAAAACTGTTTTTT

v_call: TRBV29-1
d_call: NA
j_call: TRBJ2-5
clone_size: NA
cdr3_aa: CSVAPFGQQETQYF
cdr3_nt: TGCAGCGTGGCCCCCTTTGGACAGCAAGAGACCCAGTACTTC

v_call: TRBV4-1
d_call: NA
j_call: TRBJ2-7
clone_size: few
cdr3_aa: CASSQEEYYEQYF
cdr3_nt: TGCGCCAGCAGCCAAGAGGAATACTACGAGCAGTACTTC

v_call: TRBV30
d_call: TRBD1
j_call: TRBJ2-1
clone_size: NA
cdr3_aa: CAWSAEGTGSNEQFF
cdr3_nt: TGTGCCTGGAGTGCCGAGGGGACAGGGTCAAATGAGCAGTTCTTC

v_call: TRBV13
d_call: NA
j_call: TRBJ1-1
clone_size: NA
cdr3_aa: CASSFLNTEAFF
cdr3_nt: TGTGCCAGCAGCTTTCTGAACACTGAAGCTTTCTTT

v_call: TRBV27
d_call: TRBD2
j_call: TRBJ2-3
clone_size: NA
cdr3_aa: CASRDGTSGRWDTQYF
cdr3_nt: TGTGCCAGCAGGGACGGGACTAGCGGGAGGTGGGATACGCAGTATTTT

v_call: TRBV7-9
d_call: NA
j_call: TRBJ2-3
clone_size: NA
cdr3_aa: CASSFSVLGTDTQYF
cdr3_nt: TGTGCCAGCAGCTTTTCAGTACTAGGCACAGATACGCAGTATTTT